This is a list of T cell receptor beta chains from one sample in a study of ipilimumab plus nivolumab after autologous stem cell transplantation. Clones were sequenced by immunoSEQ multiplex PCR, and TCRdb holds only the in-frame ones, with some missing. This table has approximately 84,000 clones, about 83% appearing once. The specimen comprised PBMCs, sampled in a trial of ipilimumab plus nivolumab as post-transplant consolidation. Every receptor here comes from a male donor with diffuse large B-cell lymphoma. Both conserved end residues are trimmed from each CDR3.

V gene	J gene	CDR3 protein
TRBV19	TRBJ1-2	ASTPPGGPANYGYT
TRBV6-5	TRBJ2-7	ASSYGQGPYEQY
TRBV2	TRBJ2-2	ASSARGVNTGELF
TRBV19	TRBJ1-2	ASSQSWRGVHGYT
TRBV6-1	TRBJ2-5	ASRDQETQY
TRBV5-5	TRBJ2-5	ASNNGQGGETQY
TRBV2	TRBJ2-1	ASSGRLYNEQF
TRBV2	TRBJ1-1	ASKKLTIETEAF
TRBV7-2	.	ASSLESDSGTEQY
TRBV19	TRBJ2-6	ASSIEARPQQRLSGANVLT
TRBV11-2	TRBJ2-7	ASSPVTGGGPYEQY
TRBV30	TRBJ1-2	AVAEDNYGYT
TRBV4-1	TRBJ2-1	ASSQRAHGTSPGNEQF
TRBV19	TRBJ2-2	ASSTEANTGELF
TRBV7-2	TRBJ2-7	ASSPLGGVSEQY
TRBV5-8	TRBJ2-1	ASSLEGQAYNEQF
TRBV18	TRBJ2-7	ASSPGGGSYEQY